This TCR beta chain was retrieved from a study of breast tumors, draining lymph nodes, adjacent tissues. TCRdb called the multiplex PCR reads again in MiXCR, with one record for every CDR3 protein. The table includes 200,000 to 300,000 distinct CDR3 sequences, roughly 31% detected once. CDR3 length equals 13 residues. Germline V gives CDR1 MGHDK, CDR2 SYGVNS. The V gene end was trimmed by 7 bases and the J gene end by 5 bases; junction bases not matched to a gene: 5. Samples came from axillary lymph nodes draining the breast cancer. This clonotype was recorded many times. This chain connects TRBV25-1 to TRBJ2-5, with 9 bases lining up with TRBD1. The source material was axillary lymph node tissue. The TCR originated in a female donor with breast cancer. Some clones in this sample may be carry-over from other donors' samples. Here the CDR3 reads CASTLQGAETQYF. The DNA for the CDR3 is TGTGCCAGCACCCTACAGGGGGCCGAGACCCAGTACTTC.